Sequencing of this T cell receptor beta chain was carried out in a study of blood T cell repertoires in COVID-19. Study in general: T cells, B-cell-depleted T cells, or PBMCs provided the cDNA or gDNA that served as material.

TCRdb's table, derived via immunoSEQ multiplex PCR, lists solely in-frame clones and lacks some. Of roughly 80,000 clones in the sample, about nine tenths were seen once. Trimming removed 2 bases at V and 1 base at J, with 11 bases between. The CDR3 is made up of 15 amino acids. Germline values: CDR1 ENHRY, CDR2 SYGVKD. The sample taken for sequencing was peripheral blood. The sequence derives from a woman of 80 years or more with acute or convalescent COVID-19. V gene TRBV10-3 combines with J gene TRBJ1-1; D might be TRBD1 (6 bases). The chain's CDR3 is CAISEGGATNTEAFF. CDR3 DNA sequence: TGTGCCATCAGTGAGGGGGGGGCTACGAACACTGAAGCTTTCTTT.